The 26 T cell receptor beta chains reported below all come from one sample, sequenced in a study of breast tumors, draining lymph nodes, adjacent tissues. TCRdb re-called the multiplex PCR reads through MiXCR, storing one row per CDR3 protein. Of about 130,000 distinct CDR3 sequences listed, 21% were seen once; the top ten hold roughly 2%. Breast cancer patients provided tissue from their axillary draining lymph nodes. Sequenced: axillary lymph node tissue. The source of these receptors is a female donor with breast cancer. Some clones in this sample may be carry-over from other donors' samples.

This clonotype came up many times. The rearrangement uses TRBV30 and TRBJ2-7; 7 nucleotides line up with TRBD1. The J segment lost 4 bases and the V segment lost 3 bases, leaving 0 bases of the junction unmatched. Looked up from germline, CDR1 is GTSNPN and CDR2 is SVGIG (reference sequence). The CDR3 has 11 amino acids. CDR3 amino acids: CAWRTGYEQYF. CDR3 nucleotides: TGTGCCTGGAGGACAGGGTACGAGCAGTACTTC.

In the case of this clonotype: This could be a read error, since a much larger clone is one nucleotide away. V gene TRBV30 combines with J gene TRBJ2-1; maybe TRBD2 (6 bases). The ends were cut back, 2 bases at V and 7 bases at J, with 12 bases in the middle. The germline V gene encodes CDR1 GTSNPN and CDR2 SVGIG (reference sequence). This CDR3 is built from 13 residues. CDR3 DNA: TGTGCCTGGAGTACCCAGCGGGCGAATGAGCAGTTCTTC. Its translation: CAWSTQRANEQFF.

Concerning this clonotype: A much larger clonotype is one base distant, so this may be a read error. CDR3 in DNA: TGTGCCAGCAGGAGACTAGCGGTTTACAATGAGCAGCTCTTC. Translated: CASRRLAVYNEQLF. The chain recombines TRBV11-1 with TRBJ2-1; TRBD2 aligns across 9 bases. Germline V gene lookup returns CDR1 SGHAT and CDR2 FQDESV (reference sequence). CDR3 length: 14 amino acids.

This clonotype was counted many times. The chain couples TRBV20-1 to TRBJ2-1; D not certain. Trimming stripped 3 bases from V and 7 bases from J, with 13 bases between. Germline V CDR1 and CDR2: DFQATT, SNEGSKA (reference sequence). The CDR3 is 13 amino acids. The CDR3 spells CSASTSELNEQFF. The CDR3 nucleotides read TGCAGTGCTAGTACCTCTGAGCTGAATGAGCAGTTCTTC.

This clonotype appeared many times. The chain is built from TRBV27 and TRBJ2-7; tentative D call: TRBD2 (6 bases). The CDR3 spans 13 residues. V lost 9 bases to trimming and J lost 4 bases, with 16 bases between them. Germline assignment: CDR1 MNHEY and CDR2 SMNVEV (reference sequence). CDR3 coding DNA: TGTGCCAGACGTGGAGGGGATAGTTACGAGCAGTACTTC. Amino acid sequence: CARRGGDSYEQYF.

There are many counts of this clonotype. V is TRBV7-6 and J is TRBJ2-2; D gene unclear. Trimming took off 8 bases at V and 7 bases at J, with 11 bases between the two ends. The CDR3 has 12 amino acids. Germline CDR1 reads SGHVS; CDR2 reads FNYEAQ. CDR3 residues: CASEFGRGELFF. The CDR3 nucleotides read TGTGCCAGCGAGTTTGGCCGCGGGGAGCTGTTTTTT.

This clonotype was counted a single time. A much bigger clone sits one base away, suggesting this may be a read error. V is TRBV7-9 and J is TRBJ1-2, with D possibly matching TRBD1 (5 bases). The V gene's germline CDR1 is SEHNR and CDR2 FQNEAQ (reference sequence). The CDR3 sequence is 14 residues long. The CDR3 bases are TGTGTCAGCAGCGGTGGACATATTAACTATGGCTACACCTTC. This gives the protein CVSSGGHINYGYTF.

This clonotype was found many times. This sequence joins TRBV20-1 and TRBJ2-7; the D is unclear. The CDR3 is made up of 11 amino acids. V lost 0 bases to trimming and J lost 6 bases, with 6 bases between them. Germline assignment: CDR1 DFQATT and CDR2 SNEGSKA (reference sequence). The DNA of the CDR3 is TGCAGTGCTAGAGAGGCCCTCGAGCAGTACTTC. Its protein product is CSAREALEQYF.

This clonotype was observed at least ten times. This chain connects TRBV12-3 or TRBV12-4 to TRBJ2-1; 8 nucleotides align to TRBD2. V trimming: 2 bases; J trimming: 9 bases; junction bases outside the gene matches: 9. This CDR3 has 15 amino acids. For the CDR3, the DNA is TGTGCCAGCAGTTTACGGGGACTAGGAGGGGGTGAGCAGTTCTTC. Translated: CASSLRGLGGGEQFF.

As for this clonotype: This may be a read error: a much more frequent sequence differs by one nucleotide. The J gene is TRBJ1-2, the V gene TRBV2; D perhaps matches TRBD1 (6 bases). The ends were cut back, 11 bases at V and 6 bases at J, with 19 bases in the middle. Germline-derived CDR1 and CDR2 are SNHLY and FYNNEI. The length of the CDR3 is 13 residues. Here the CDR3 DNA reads TGTGCCCGCGGAAGCAGTACAGGGAATGGCTACACCTTC. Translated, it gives CARGSSTGNGYTF.

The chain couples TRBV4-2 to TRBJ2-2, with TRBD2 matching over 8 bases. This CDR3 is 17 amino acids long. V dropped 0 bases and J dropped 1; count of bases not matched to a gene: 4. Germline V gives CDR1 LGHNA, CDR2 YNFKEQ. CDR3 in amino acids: CASSQDGSGRNTGELFF. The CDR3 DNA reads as TGTGCCAGCAGCCAAGATGGCAGCGGGAGGAACACCGGGGAGCTGTTTTTT.

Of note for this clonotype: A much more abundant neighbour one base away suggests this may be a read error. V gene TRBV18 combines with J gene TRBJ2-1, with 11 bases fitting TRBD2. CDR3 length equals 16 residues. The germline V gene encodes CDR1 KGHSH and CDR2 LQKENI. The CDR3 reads CASSPTSGRGSYEPFF. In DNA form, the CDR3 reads TGTGCCAGCTCACCTACTAGCGGGAGAGGTAGCTATGAGCCGTTCTTC.

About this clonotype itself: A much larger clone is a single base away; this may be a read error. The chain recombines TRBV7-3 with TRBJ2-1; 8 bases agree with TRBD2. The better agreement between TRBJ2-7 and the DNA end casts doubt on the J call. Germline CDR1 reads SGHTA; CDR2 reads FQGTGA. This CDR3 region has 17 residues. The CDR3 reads CASSLRSGSIRNNEQYF. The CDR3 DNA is TGTGCCAGCAGCTTAAGGAGCGGGAGTATACGAAACAATGAGCAGTACTTC.

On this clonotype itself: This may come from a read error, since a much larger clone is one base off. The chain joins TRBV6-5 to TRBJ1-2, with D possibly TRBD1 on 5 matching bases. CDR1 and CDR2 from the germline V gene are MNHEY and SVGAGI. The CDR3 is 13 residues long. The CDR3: CASSPRTRYDYTF. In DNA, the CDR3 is TGTGCCAGCAGTCCAAGGACACGCTATGACTACACCTTC.

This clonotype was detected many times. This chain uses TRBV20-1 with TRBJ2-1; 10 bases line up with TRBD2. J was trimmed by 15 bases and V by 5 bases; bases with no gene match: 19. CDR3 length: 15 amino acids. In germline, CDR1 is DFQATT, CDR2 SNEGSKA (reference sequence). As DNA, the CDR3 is TGCAGTGCTCGTACCGTAGCGGGAGGCCACCCTCCGGGGTTCTTC. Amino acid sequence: CSARTVAGGHPPGFF.

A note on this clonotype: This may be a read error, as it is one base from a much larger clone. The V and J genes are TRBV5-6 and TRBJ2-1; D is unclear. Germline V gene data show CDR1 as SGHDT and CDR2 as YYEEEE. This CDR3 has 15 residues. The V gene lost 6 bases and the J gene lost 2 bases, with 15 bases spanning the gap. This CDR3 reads CASTPPGGAYNEQFF. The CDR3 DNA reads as TGTGCCAGCACCCCGCCTGGCGGAGCCTACAATGAGCAGTTCTTC.

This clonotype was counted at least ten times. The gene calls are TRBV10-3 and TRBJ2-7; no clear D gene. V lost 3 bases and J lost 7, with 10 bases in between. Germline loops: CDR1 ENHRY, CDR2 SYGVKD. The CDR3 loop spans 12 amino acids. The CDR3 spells CAISDADLEQYF. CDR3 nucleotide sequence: TGTGCCATCAGTGACGCAGATTTAGAGCAGTACTTC.

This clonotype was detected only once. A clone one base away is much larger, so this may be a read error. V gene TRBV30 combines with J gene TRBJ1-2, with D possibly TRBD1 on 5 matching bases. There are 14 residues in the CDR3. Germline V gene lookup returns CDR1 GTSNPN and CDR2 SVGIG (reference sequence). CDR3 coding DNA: TGTGCCTGGAGTATAGGCAGGGAGATCTATGGCTACGCCTTC. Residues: CAWSIGREIYGYAF.

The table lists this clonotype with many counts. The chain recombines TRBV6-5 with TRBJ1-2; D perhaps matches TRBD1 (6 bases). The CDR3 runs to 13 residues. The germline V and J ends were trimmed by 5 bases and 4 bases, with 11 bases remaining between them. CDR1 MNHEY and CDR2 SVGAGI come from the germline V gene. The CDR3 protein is CASSPDRIYGYTF. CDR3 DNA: TGTGCCAGCAGTCCCGACAGGATCTATGGCTACACCTTC.

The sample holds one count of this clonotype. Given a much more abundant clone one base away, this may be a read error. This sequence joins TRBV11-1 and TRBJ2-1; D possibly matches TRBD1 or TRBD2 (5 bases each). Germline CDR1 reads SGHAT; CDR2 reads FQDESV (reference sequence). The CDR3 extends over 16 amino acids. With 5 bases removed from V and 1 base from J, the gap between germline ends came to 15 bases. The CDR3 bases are TGTGCCAGCAGCCCAGCGTGGGGGATGTCCTACAATGAGCAGTTCTTC. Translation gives CASSPAWGMSYNEQFF.

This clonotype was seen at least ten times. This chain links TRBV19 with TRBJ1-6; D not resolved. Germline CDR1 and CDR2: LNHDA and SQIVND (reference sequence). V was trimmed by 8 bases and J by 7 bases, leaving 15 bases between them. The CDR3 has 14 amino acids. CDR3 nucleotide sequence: TGTGCCAGTTGCTACGGGCGGGTGAATTCACCCCTCCACTTT. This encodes CASCYGRVNSPLHF.

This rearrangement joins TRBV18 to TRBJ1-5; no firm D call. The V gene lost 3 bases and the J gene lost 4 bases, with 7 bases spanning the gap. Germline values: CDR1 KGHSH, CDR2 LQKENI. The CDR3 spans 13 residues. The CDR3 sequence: CASSPGMNQPQHF. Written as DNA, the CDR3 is TGTGCCAGCTCACCTGGTATGAATCAGCCCCAGCATTTT.

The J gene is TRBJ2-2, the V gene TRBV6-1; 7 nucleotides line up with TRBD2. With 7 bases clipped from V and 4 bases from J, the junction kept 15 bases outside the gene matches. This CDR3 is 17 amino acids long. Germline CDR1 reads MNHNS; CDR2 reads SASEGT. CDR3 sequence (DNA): TGTGCCAGCACGCGCGAAGGCGGGAGAAGGCGCACCGGGGAGCTGTTTTTT. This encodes CASTREGGRRRTGELFF.

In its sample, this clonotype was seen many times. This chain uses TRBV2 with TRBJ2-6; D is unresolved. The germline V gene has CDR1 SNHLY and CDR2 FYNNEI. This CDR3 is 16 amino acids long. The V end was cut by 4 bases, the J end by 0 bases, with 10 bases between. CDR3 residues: CASSGFGDSGANVLTF. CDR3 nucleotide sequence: TGTGCCAGCAGTGGATTTGGGGACTCTGGGGCCAACGTCCTGACTTTC.

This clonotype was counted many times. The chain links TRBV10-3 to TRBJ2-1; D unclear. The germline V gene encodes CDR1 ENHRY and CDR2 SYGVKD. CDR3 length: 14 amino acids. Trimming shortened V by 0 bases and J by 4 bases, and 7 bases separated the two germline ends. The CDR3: CAISESMRYNEQFF. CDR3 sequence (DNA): TGTGCCATCAGTGAGTCGATGAGATACAATGAGCAGTTCTTC.

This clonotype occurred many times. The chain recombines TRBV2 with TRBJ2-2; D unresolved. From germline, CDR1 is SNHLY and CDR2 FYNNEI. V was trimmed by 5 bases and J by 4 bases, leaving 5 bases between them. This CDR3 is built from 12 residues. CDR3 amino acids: CASSRRTGELFF. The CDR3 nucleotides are TGTGCCAGCAGTCGGCGCACCGGGGAGCTGTTTTTT.